The 2 T cell receptor beta chains in this list originate from one sample, sequenced in a study of OX40 agonist ivuxolimab in advanced cancers. Assay used: immunoSEQ multiplex PCR; TCRdb lists only in-frame clones, some missing. The sample lists some 94,000 clones; roughly 89% were seen once. Sequenced material: CD4+ or CD8+ T cells sorted from blood, taken in a trial of the OX40 agonist ivuxolimab. These receptor sequences come from an adult with an advanced solid tumor such as melanoma, head and neck, liver or kidney cancer.

The J gene is TRBJ2-7, the V gene TRBV19; 10 positions agree with TRBD2. Germline CDR1 reads LNHDA; CDR2 reads SQIVND (reference sequence). This CDR3 has 15 residues. V shed 3 bases, J shed 2 bases, and the junction held 4 bases outside the gene matches. In DNA form, the CDR3 reads TGTGCCAGTAGTATCAAGCGGGAGGGGACCTACGAGCAGTACTTC. Protein product: CASSIKREGTYEQYF.

The chain combines TRBV11-3 with TRBJ2-5; possibly TRBD1 for D (6 bases). Germline assignment: CDR1 SGHNT and CDR2 YENEEA. The CDR3 extends over 14 amino acids. Trimming stripped 2 bases from V and 1 base from J, with 8 bases between. CDR3 bases: TGTGCCAGCAGCTTACTCAGGGGCCAAGAGACCCAGTACTTC. Protein: CASSLLRGQETQYF. The variable domain in full, with the rest retrieved from reference TRBV11-3 and TRBJ2-5, is EAGVVQSPRYKIIEKKQPVAFWCNPISGHNTLYWYLQNLGQGPELLIRYENEEAVDDSQLPKDRFSAERLKGVDSTLKIQPAELGDSAVYLCASSLLRGQETQYFGPGTRLLVL.